Below are 2 T cell receptor beta chains sequenced from a single sample in a study of shared clonotypes between healthy human individuals. This table comes from immunoSEQ multiplex PCR, and its TCRdb copy is limited to in-frame clones, with some not included. Of roughly 450,000 clones listed, less than 85% are singletons. The sequencing sample was made of PBMCs. These receptors were obtained from a woman in her thirties or forties in good health. Some clones in this sample may be carry-over from other donors' samples.

J is TRBJ2-2 and V is TRBV28, with 9 positions matching TRBD1. With 5 bases clipped from V and 5 bases from J, the junction kept 9 bases outside the gene matches. This CDR3 is 16 amino acids long. Germline-derived CDR1 and CDR2 are MDHEN and SYDVKM. The CDR3 region is CASSPISDRGTGELFF. DNA for the CDR3: TGTGCCAGCAGTCCAATCTCGGACAGGGGTACCGGGGAGCTGTTTTTT.

This clone came up many times. CDR3 residues: CASSFGGDGRWKPQHF. CDR3 nucleotides: TGTGCCAGCAGCTTTGGGGGGGACGGGCGGTGGAAGCCCCAGCATTTT. This chain uses TRBV5-6 with TRBJ1-5; the D gene is possibly TRBD1 (5 bases). Germline values: CDR1 SGHDT, CDR2 YYEEEE. The CDR3 length is 16 residues. V lost 2 bases and J 8 bases, leaving 20 bases between the germline ends.